Below, one TCR beta chain is given with its context. Its antigen is undetermined. This specimen comes from a study of chemoradiotherapy in HPV16-positive cancers. Overall study findings and caveats: For HPV16-positive patients, expanding HPV-responsive T cells associated with longer recurrence-free survival.

Measured with immunoSEQ multiplex PCR; TCRdb has only the in-frame clones, and not every one. The data hold roughly 70,000 clones, with around nine tenths observed a single time. V lost 8 bases, J lost 3 bases, and 4 bases stayed unmatched. Germline lookup yields CDR1 LNHDA and CDR2 SQIVND (reference sequence). This CDR3 region has 12 residues. The sample here was blood, taken from a patient who underwent chemoradiotherapy. The V gene is TRBV19, the J gene TRBJ2-7, with 7 nucleotides matching TRBD1. This clonotype was obtained from a human donor with HPV-associated anogenital cancer. CDR3 amino acids: CASGAGGYEQYF. In nucleotides, the CDR3 is TGTGCCAGTGGCGCAGGGGGCTACGAGCAGTACTTC.